These 12 T cell receptor beta chains were all obtained from the same sample, sequenced in a study of T-cell reconstitution after alpha-beta-depleted transplantation in children. Unique molecular identifiers were incorporated into the prepared TCRbeta library. TCRdb redid the calling of the PCR reads with MiXCR, one entry per CDR3 protein. The sample includes over 100,000 distinct CDR3 sequences, about 5.6% of them seen just once. The sample in question was PBMCs, mostly from graft donor cells, obtained 60 days after TCRalphabeta/CD19-depleted stem cell transplant. Every receptor here comes from a female patient aged 2 to 10 who had a stem cell transplant for Fanconi anemia, so the T cells may come from the graft donor.

This clonotype was found many times. The chain combines TRBV29-1 with TRBJ1-1; maybe TRBD1 (5 bases). The CDR3 has 12 residues. Germline lookup yields CDR1 SQVTM and CDR2 ANQGSEA. The V end lost 7 bases, the J end lost 3 bases, and 12 bases lay between the germline ends. CDR3 sequence reads: CSARDWDTEAFF. For the CDR3, the DNA is TGCAGCGCCCGGGACTGGGACACTGAAGCTTTCTTT. Together with reference TRBV29-1 and TRBJ1-1, the CDR3 gives the full variable domain: SAVISQKPSRDICQRGTSLTIQCQVDSQVTMMFWYRQQPGQSLTLIATANQGSEATYESGFVIDKFPISRPNLTFSTLTVSNMSPEDSSIYLCSARDWDTEAFFGQGTRLTVV.

This clonotype was seen only a few times. The V gene is TRBV27, the J gene TRBJ1-2, with D possibly matching TRBD1 (5 bases). Trimming took 5 bases from V and 5 from J, leaving 18 bases between them. There are 15 residues in the CDR3. Germline V gene lookup returns CDR1 MNHEY and CDR2 SMNVEV (reference sequence). CDR3 amino acids: CASSRTPGWGYGYTF. CDR3 DNA: TGTGCCAGCAGTCGTACGCCAGGGTGGGGGTATGGCTACACCTTC.

This clonotype was counted many times. J is TRBJ2-7 and V is TRBV7-9; D might be TRBD1 (5 bases). V lost 8 bases and J lost 2, with 16 bases in between. The CDR3 is 14 residues long. CDR1 and CDR2 (germline): SEHNR, FQNEAQ (reference sequence). The CDR3 protein is CASPLPGSAYEQYF. The CDR3 region has the DNA TGTGCCAGCCCTCTCCCAGGGTCGGCCTACGAGCAGTACTTC.

This clonotype was seen many times. CDR3 loop: CSASGRAGSTDTQYF. For the CDR3, the DNA is TGCAGTGCTAGCGGACGGGCGGGTAGCACAGATACGCAGTATTTT. The chain recombines TRBV20-1 with TRBJ2-3; possible D gene TRBD2, 5 bases. Germline V gives CDR1 DFQATT, CDR2 SNEGSKA (reference sequence). The CDR3 has 15 amino acids. V was cut by 3 bases and J by 0 bases, with 13 bases left in between.

This clonotype appeared many times. This rearrangement joins TRBV9 to TRBJ2-7, with TRBD2 as a possible D gene (7 bases). Germline values: CDR1 SGDLS, CDR2 YYNGEE. Trimming removed 4 bases at V and 3 bases at J, with 11 bases between. CDR3 length equals 13 residues. The CDR3, as DNA: TGTGCCAGCAGCAGGGGGGGGGGCTACGAGCAGTACTTC. This gives the protein CASSRGGGYEQYF. The full variable domain, completed using reference TRBV9 and TRBJ2-7, is DSGVTQTPKHLITATGQRVTLRCSPRSGDLSVYWYQQSLDQGLQFLIQYYNGEERAKGNILERFSAQQFPDLHSELNLSSLELGDSALYFCASSRGGGYEQYFGPGTRLTVT.

This clonotype was observed a handful of times. The CDR3 coding sequence is TGTGCCAGCAGCGCGGGACTAGCGGGACTCTACAATGAGCAGTTCTTC. Residues: CASSAGLAGLYNEQFF. The J gene is TRBJ2-1, the V gene TRBV9; 13 bases align to TRBD2. Germline V gives CDR1 SGDLS, CDR2 YYNGEE. The CDR3 is 16 amino acids. The ends lost 3 bases at V and 3 bases at J; junction bases unmatched: 3.

This clonotype was picked up many times. V usage is TRBV12-3 or TRBV12-4 and J usage is TRBJ2-7; the D gene is possibly TRBD1 (6 bases). The CDR3 spans 13 residues. The germline V and J ends were trimmed by 3 bases and 6 bases, with 12 bases remaining between them. CDR3 region: CASSFLLGGEQYF. The CDR3 bases are TGTGCCAGCAGTTTCCTCCTAGGGGGCGAGCAGTACTTC.

This clonotype appeared many times. The chain is built from TRBV20-1 and TRBJ2-1, with TRBD2 identical over 10 bases. CDR1 and CDR2 from the germline V gene are DFQATT and SNEGSKA (reference sequence). This CDR3 comprises 13 residues. With 2 bases clipped from V and 8 bases from J, the junction kept 3 bases outside the gene matches. In nucleotides, the CDR3 is TGCAGTGCTAGACTAGCGGGAGTGGATGAGCAGTTCTTC. Encoded protein: CSARLAGVDEQFF.

This clonotype turned up a few times. The genes are TRBV7-9 and TRBJ2-3; D tentatively fits TRBD1 or TRBD2 (5 bases each). With 5 bases removed from V and 2 bases from J, the gap between germline ends came to 11 bases. This CDR3 spans 14 amino acids. Germline V lookup: CDR1 SEHNR, CDR2 FQNEAQ (reference sequence). CDR3 coding DNA: TGTGCCAGCAGCCGGGACGGATTCACAGATACGCAGTATTTT. This codes for CASSRDGFTDTQYF.

This clonotype came up many times. The chain is built from TRBV9 and TRBJ2-1, with D perhaps matching TRBD2 (7 bases). The CDR3 sequence is 14 residues long. The germline V gene encodes CDR1 SGDLS and CDR2 YYNGEE. V lost 7 bases to trimming and J lost 7 bases, with 18 bases between them. This chain's CDR3 is CASQVGGPGNEQFF. The CDR3 nucleotides read TGTGCCAGCCAAGTGGGGGGGCCCGGGAATGAGCAGTTCTTC.

This clonotype was observed a few times. The chain employs TRBV3-1 and TRBJ1-5; D is perhaps TRBD1 (6 bases). Trimming shortened V by 3 bases and J by 4 bases, and 16 bases separated the two germline ends. CDR3 length: 16 residues. Germline lookup yields CDR1 LGHDT and CDR2 YNNKEL (reference sequence). The CDR3 sequence is CASSQGTGASNQPQHF. The CDR3 nucleotides read TGTGCCAGCAGCCAGGGTACGGGGGCGTCTAATCAGCCCCAGCATTTT.

The V and J genes are TRBV25-1 and TRBJ2-7; no clear D gene. Per germline, CDR1 MGHDK and CDR2 SYGVNS. Trimming pared 3 bases from V and 2 bases from J, leaving 8 bases between. There are 13 residues in the CDR3. The DNA of the CDR3 is TGTGCCAGCAGTGAGAGCAGTACCTACGAGCAGTACTTC. Encoded protein: CASSESSTYEQYF.